This T cell receptor beta chain was recovered during a study of beta chain features in type 1 diabetes. Study at large: Patients and healthy donors were similar in age, gender and cell yields. Study-wide results and caveats: When Type 1 diabetes patients were examined, their TCRB CDR3s proved moderately but significantly shorter in all four CD4+ subsets.

The authors reverse transcribed all of the isolated RNA, so sequencing captured expressed TCRB transcripts. Profiled with immunoSEQ multiplex PCR; TCRdb holds only in-frame clones, not every one. This sample has roughly 350,000 clones, with around 10% found just once. This clone was observed at least ten times. Its antigen is not known. The sample taken for sequencing was central memory CD4+ T cells from blood. This sequence was found in a young man with type 1 diabetes.

The CDR3 protein is CASSPRASGSGEQFF. Here the CDR3 DNA reads TGTGCCAGCAGCCCGCGGGCTAGCGGGAGTGGTGAGCAGTTCTTC. V gene TRBV7-2 combines with J gene TRBJ2-1; 10 bases are a match to TRBD2. Germline V lookup: CDR1 SGHTA, CDR2 FQGNSA. Unmatched junction bases numbered 10, after V lost 5 bases and J lost 9 bases. The CDR3 spans 15 residues. Full variable domain (outside the CDR3, taken from reference TRBV7-2 and TRBJ2-1): GAGVSQSPSNKVTEKGKDVELRCDPISGHTALYWYRQSLGQGLEFLIYFQGNSAPDKSGLPSDRFSAERTGGSVSTLTIQRTQQEDSAVYLCASSPRASGSGEQFFGPGTRLTVL.